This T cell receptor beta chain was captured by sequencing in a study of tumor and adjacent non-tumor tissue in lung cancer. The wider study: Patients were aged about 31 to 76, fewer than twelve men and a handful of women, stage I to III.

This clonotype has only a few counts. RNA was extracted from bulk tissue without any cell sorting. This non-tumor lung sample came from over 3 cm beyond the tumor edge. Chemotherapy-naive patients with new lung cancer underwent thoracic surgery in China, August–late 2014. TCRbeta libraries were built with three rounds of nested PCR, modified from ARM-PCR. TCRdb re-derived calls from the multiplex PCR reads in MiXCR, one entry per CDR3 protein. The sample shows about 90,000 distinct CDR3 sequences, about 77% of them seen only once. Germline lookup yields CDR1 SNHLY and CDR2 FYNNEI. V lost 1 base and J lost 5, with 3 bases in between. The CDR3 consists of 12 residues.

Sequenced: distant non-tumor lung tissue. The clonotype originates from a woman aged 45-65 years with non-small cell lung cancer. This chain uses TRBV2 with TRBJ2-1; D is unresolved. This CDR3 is CASSEGHNEQFF. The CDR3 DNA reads TGTGCCAGCAGTGAAGGGCACAATGAGCAGTTCTTC.